These T cell receptor beta chains were read from a single sample in a study of cytomegalovirus exposure and HLA in healthy donors. TCRdb's table, derived via immunoSEQ multiplex PCR, lists solely in-frame clones and lacks some. Of 180,000 or so clones in the sample, 60% to 80% are singletons; the top ten hold roughly 6%. The sequenced sample was PBMCs. These receptors originate from a man aged 40-49 years in good health and CMV-seropositive. CDR3s include the opening cysteine and the closing phenylalanine or tryptophan. Each record gives: V gene, CDR3 length, D gene, clone size, J gene, CDR3 protein, CDR3 DNA. A D gene is named only where the DNA matches it firmly. Only some rows state a clone size, as once, few, many or a class for expanded clones.

V gene: TRBV7-6
CDR3 length: 14
D gene: NA
clone size: NA
J gene: TRBJ2-3
CDR3 protein: CASSLTGGTDTQYF
CDR3 DNA: TGTGCCAGCAGCTTGACAGGCGGCACAGATACGCAGTATTTT

V gene: TRBV5-1
CDR3 length: 16
D gene: TRBD2
clone size: NA
J gene: TRBJ2-7
CDR3 protein: CASSFRTSGINYEQYF
CDR3 DNA: TGCGCCAGCAGCTTTCGGACTAGCGGAATTAACTACGAGCAGTACTTC

V gene: TRBV7-9
CDR3 length: 16
D gene: TRBD1
clone size: NA
J gene: TRBJ2-2
CDR3 protein: CASSRRQGGNTGELFF
CDR3 DNA: TGTGCCAGCAGCCGAAGACAGGGGGGAAACACCGGGGAGCTGTTTTTT

V gene: TRBV30
CDR3 length: 15
D gene: NA
clone size: few
J gene: TRBJ2-3
CDR3 protein: CAWSDQRRLTDTQYF
CDR3 DNA: TGTGCCTGGAGTGATCAGCGGAGACTCACAGATACGCAGTATTTT

V gene: TRBV29-1
CDR3 length: 14
D gene: TRBD2
clone size: NA
J gene: TRBJ2-1
CDR3 protein: CSGRTSGSRDEQFF
CDR3 DNA: TGCAGCGGGCGAACTAGCGGGAGTCGAGATGAGCAGTTCTTC

V gene: TRBV19
CDR3 length: 14
D gene: TRBD1
clone size: few
J gene: TRBJ1-5
CDR3 protein: CASSSRDSNQPQHF
CDR3 DNA: TGTGCCAGTAGTAGCCGGGACAGTAATCAGCCCCAGCATTTT

V gene: TRBV19
CDR3 length: 16
D gene: NA
clone size: NA
J gene: TRBJ1-2
CDR3 protein: CASSPPPRITNYGYTF
CDR3 DNA: TGTGCCAGTAGTCCCCCTCCGAGGATTACTAACTATGGCTACACCTTC

V gene: TRBV5-1
CDR3 length: 17
D gene: TRBD2
clone size: NA
J gene: TRBJ2-3
CDR3 protein: CASSLAVASGGTDTQYF
CDR3 DNA: TGCGCCAGCAGCTTGGCCGTCGCTAGCGGAGGCACAGATACGCAGTATTTT

V gene: TRBV28
CDR3 length: 16
D gene: TRBD1
clone size: NA
J gene: TRBJ1-2
CDR3 protein: CASSLNNLGQGNGYTF
CDR3 DNA: TGTGCCAGCAGTTTAAACAATCTCGGACAGGGGAACGGCTACACCTTC

V gene: TRBV5-5
CDR3 length: 17
D gene: TRBD2
clone size: NA
J gene: TRBJ2-2
CDR3 protein: CASSSGLAGGDTGELFF
CDR3 DNA: TGTGCCAGCAGCTCGGGACTAGCGGGAGGAGACACCGGGGAGCTGTTTTTT

V gene: TRBV5-1
CDR3 length: 15
D gene: TRBD2
clone size: NA
J gene: TRBJ2-5
CDR3 protein: CASSLTGTSMETQYF
CDR3 DNA: TGCGCCAGCAGCTTAACCGGGACTAGCATGGAGACCCAGTACTTC

V gene: TRBV28
CDR3 length: 13
D gene: TRBD2
clone size: NA
J gene: TRBJ2-7
CDR3 protein: CASRLAGPYEQYF
CDR3 DNA: TGTGCCAGCCGACTAGCGGGACCCTACGAGCAGTACTTC

V gene: TRBV9
CDR3 length: 15
D gene: TRBD2
clone size: NA
J gene: TRBJ2-3
CDR3 protein: CASSVVAGYTDTQYF
CDR3 DNA: TGTGCCAGCAGCGTAGTAGCGGGATACACAGATACGCAGTATTTT

V gene: TRBV11-2
CDR3 length: 13
D gene: NA
clone size: NA
J gene: TRBJ1-4
CDR3 protein: CASSLYLEEKLFF
CDR3 DNA: TGTGCCAGCAGCTTATATCTCGAGGAAAAACTGTTTTTT

V gene: TRBV6-5
CDR3 length: 15
D gene: TRBD1
clone size: few
J gene: TRBJ2-3
CDR3 protein: CASSTRQGTTDTQYF
CDR3 DNA: TGTGCCAGCAGTACCCGACAGGGGACCACAGATACGCAGTATTTT

V gene: TRBV5-4
CDR3 length: 14
D gene: NA
clone size: NA
J gene: TRBJ2-6
CDR3 protein: CASGTGGVANVLTF
CDR3 DNA: TGTGCCAGCGGAACAGGTGGAGTGGCCAACGTCCTGACTTTC

V gene: TRBV7-9
CDR3 length: 18
D gene: NA
clone size: NA
J gene: TRBJ2-6
CDR3 protein: CASSDGQLRLSGANGLTF
CDR3 DNA: TGTGCCAGCAGCGACGGACAGTTAAGACTCTCTGGGGCCAACGGCCTGACTTTC

V gene: TRBV15
CDR3 length: 16
D gene: TRBD2
clone size: NA
J gene: TRBJ2-7
CDR3 protein: CATSRGLAGTSYEQYF
CDR3 DNA: TGTGCCACCAGCCGGGGACTAGCGGGGACCTCCTACGAGCAGTACTTC

V gene: TRBV12-5
CDR3 length: 14
D gene: TRBD2
clone size: NA
J gene: TRBJ2-7
CDR3 protein: CASGFGRGLYEQYF
CDR3 DNA: TGTGCTAGTGGTTTTGGGAGGGGCCTCTACGAGCAGTACTTC

V gene: TRBV6-1
CDR3 length: 14
D gene: NA
clone size: NA
J gene: TRBJ2-2
CDR3 protein: CASRVSGGSGELFF
CDR3 DNA: TGTGCCAGCAGGGTGAGCGGCGGGTCCGGGGAGCTGTTTTTT

V gene: TRBV5-1
CDR3 length: 13
D gene: TRBD1
clone size: NA
J gene: TRBJ1-2
CDR3 protein: CASRTGPDYGYTF
CDR3 DNA: TGCGCCAGCAGGACAGGGCCAGACTATGGCTACACCTTC

V gene: TRBV7-3
CDR3 length: 12
D gene: TRBD2
clone size: few
J gene: TRBJ2-3
CDR3 protein: CASSFPTSGPHF
CDR3 DNA: TGTGCCAGCAGCTTTCCGACTAGCGGGCCCCATTTT

V gene: TRBV2
CDR3 length: 17
D gene: NA
clone size: NA
J gene: TRBJ1-3
CDR3 protein: CASSEGSRVFPGNTIYF
CDR3 DNA: TGTGCCAGCAGCGAAGGGAGCAGGGTTTTTCCAGGAAACACCATATATTTT

V gene: TRBV7-7
CDR3 length: 13
D gene: TRBD1
clone size: once
J gene: TRBJ2-7
CDR3 protein: CASSLGQGDEQYF
CDR3 DNA: TGTGCTAGCAGCTTAGGACAGGGCGATGAGCAGTACTTC

V gene: TRBV4-2
CDR3 length: 17
D gene: NA
clone size: NA
J gene: TRBJ2-7
CDR3 protein: CASSQVVSGTTPYEQYF
CDR3 DNA: TGTGCCAGCAGCCAAGTTGTAAGCGGGACAACTCCCTACGAGCAGTACTTC

V gene: TRBV18
CDR3 length: 15
D gene: TRBD1
clone size: NA
J gene: TRBJ2-7
CDR3 protein: CASSRDRLSSYEQYF
CDR3 DNA: TGTGCCAGCTCACGGGACAGGCTAAGCTCCTACGAGCAGTACTTC